Following are 29 T cell receptor beta chains from one sample sequenced in a study of beta chain features in type 1 diabetes (dated by TCRdb to 2016 to 2019). The library was built by means of the immunoSEQ multiplex PCR assay. All of the isolated RNA was reverse transcribed with the High Capacity cDNA Reverse Transcription Kit, so expressed TCRB transcripts were sequenced. The table comes from immuneACCESS by way of TCRdb, which keeps in-frame sequences with V and J called. Part of the clones is missing from these tables; in studies checked, under half for an unresolved V gene and the rest for unknown reasons. The sample table contains 330,000 or so clones; only one count was recorded for around 20% of them. 0.044% of the sample is in the top ten clones. The sample consisted of naive CD4+ T cells from blood. In light of the paper, this sample's cell subset or site label describes: true naive CD4+ T cells. Receptors were obtained from a woman in her late teens or twenties in good health.

The sample holds a few counts of this clone. The CDR3 loop is CASSAQVNTEAFF. The CDR3 DNA is TGTGCCAGCAGCGCCCAGGTGAACACTGAAGCTTTCTTT. This rearrangement joins TRBV4-2 to TRBJ1-1; D call uncertain. This CDR3 comprises 13 residues. V was clipped by 5 bases and J by 0 bases, with 7 bases between them. Germline assignment: CDR1 LGHNA and CDR2 YNFKEQ.

The chain carries TRBV5-1 and TRBJ1-5; 8 nucleotides match TRBD1. V was pared by 0 bases and J by 4 bases, with 3 bases of the junction left unmatched. Germline CDR1 reads SGHRS; CDR2 reads YFSETQ. This CDR3 has 15 amino acids. In DNA, the CDR3 is TGCGCCAGCAGCTTGGGGACAGGGCAAAATCAGCCCCAGCATTTT. Protein product: CASSLGTGQNQPQHF.

The gene calls are TRBV5-6 and TRBJ2-7; TRBD2 agrees at 8 bases. The CDR3 loop spans 17 amino acids. The germline gives CDR1 SGHDT, CDR2 YYEEEE. V dropped 9 bases and J dropped 3; count of bases not matched to a gene: 20. In DNA form, the CDR3 reads TGTGCCATCCTAAATAGGGACCCACGGACTAGCAGCTACGAGCAGTACTTC. Amino acids: CAILNRDPRTSSYEQYF. Looking up the rest from reference TRBV5-6 and TRBJ2-7 gives the full variable domain: DAGVTQSPTHLIKTRGQQVTLRCSPKSGHDTVSWYQQALGQGPQFIFQYYEEEERQRGNFPDRFSGHQFPNYSSELNVNALLLGDSALYLCAILNRDPRTSSYEQYFGPGTRLTVT.

This clone appeared a few times. The chain recombines TRBV4-1 with TRBJ2-5; D is perhaps TRBD2 (6 bases). Germline loops: CDR1 MGHRA, CDR2 YSYEKL. The V end lost 0 bases, the J end lost 4 bases, and 12 bases lay between the germline ends. The CDR3 runs 15 residues. This chain's CDR3 is CASSQEGAGGETQYF. CDR3 in DNA: TGCGCCAGCAGCCAAGAGGGCGCCGGGGGAGAGACCCAGTACTTC.

This clone was observed a handful of times. This chain joins TRBV29-1 and TRBJ2-5; no clear D. This CDR3 contains 12 residues. The germline V gene has CDR1 SQVTM and CDR2 ANQGSEA. Deletions cut 4 bases from V and 1 base from J, with 7 bases between. The CDR3 DNA is TGCAGCGTTGCTACAGCCCAAGAGACCCAGTACTTC. Its translation: CSVATAQETQYF.

This clone was seen only a few times. The genes are TRBV2 and TRBJ1-1; weak D call: TRBD1 (5 bases). Germline lookup yields CDR1 SNHLY and CDR2 FYNNEI. CDR3 length equals 13 residues. Trimming removed 5 bases from V and 1 base from J, with 8 bases in between. As DNA, the CDR3 is TGTGCCAGCAGTTCCACAGGGAACACTGAAGCTTTCTTT. Its protein is CASSSTGNTEAFF.

This chain uses TRBV30 with TRBJ1-3; 7 bases match TRBD1. Germline V lookup: CDR1 GTSNPN, CDR2 SVGIG (reference sequence). V lost 0 bases, J lost 0 bases, and 8 bases stayed unmatched. The CDR3 contains 17 residues. The CDR3 DNA reads as TGTGCCTGGAGTGTGGACAGGATGCCAAACTCTGGAAACACCATATATTTT. Amino acid sequence: CAWSVDRMPNSGNTIYF. Drawing the rest from reference TRBV30 and TRBJ1-3, the complete variable domain is SQTIHQWPATLVQPVGSPLSLECTVEGTSNPNLYWYRQAAGRGLQLLFYSVGIGQISSEVPQNLSASRPQDRQFILSSKKLLLSDSGFYLCAWSVDRMPNSGNTIYFGEGSWLTVV.

CDR3 residues: CAWSSRNYGYTF. In nucleotides, the CDR3 is TGTGCCTGGAGTTCTAGGAACTATGGCTACACCTTC. This chain connects TRBV30 to TRBJ1-2, with no clear D. The germline V gene encodes CDR1 GTSNPN and CDR2 SVGIG (reference sequence). The CDR3 is 12 amino acids. The V end was cut by 2 bases, the J end by 2 bases, with 6 bases between.

This chain connects TRBV5-1 to TRBJ1-2; D perhaps matches TRBD1 (5 bases). Germline loops: CDR1 SGHRS, CDR2 YFSETQ. V lost 2 bases and J 7 bases, leaving 15 bases between the germline ends. The CDR3 is made up of 14 amino acids. CDR3 bases: TGCGCCAGCAGCTTAAGTGAAGGGGCAGGTGGCTACACCTTC. It yields the protein CASSLSEGAGGYTF.

There are a few counts of this clone. This CDR3 is also generated by other DNA sequences in the sample. The chain recombines TRBV5-1 with TRBJ2-1, with 8 nucleotides matching TRBD1. Looked up from germline, CDR1 is SGHRS and CDR2 is YFSETQ. The trim removed 3 bases at V and 5 bases at J, leaving 4 bases unmatched. The CDR3 consists of 14 residues. The CDR3 reads CASSSGTGNNEQFF. In DNA form, the CDR3 reads TGCGCCAGCAGCTCCGGGACAGGTAACAATGAGCAGTTCTTC.

The chain carries TRBV2 and TRBJ1-5; TRBD1 is a possible D gene (5 bases). This CDR3 region has 13 residues. CDR1 and CDR2 (germline): SNHLY, FYNNEI. Trimming took 6 bases from V and 3 from J, leaving 9 bases between them. The CDR3 DNA is TGTGCCAGCAGGGACACATACAATCAGCCCCAGCATTTT. It yields the protein CASRDTYNQPQHF.

This clone was detected a few times. The chain recombines TRBV30 with TRBJ2-1; 9 bases line up with TRBD2. The CDR3 contains 13 residues. J was trimmed by 2 bases and V by 7 bases; bases with no gene match: 3. Germline CDR1 GTSNPN, CDR2 SVGIG (reference sequence). The CDR3 nucleotides are TGTGCCTCTTTAGCGGGGGCCTACAATGAGCAGTTCTTC. As protein: CASLAGAYNEQFF.

This clone occurred a few times. This chain connects TRBV5-1 to TRBJ2-5; 7 bases fit TRBD2. Germline CDR1 SGHRS, CDR2 YFSETQ. This CDR3 spans 14 amino acids. The V gene end was trimmed by 5 bases and the J gene end by 2 bases; junction bases not matched to a gene: 6. CDR3 sequence: CASRGGGGQETQYF. CDR3 coding DNA: TGCGCCAGCAGAGGTGGGGGGGGTCAAGAGACCCAGTACTTC.

The chain combines TRBV30 with TRBJ2-1, with D unclear. The CDR3 covers 15 residues. Germline V gene data show CDR1 as GTSNPN and CDR2 as SVGIG (reference sequence). With 0 bases removed from V and 0 bases from J, the gap between germline ends came to 9 bases. CDR3 bases: TGTGCCTGGAGTGTAGACTCGAGCTCCTACAATGAGCAGTTCTTC. This gives the protein CAWSVDSSSYNEQFF.

The chain joins TRBV18 to TRBJ1-2; D is uncertain. Deletions cut 2 bases from V and 5 bases from J, with 12 bases between. Germline loops: CDR1 KGHSH, CDR2 LQKENI. The CDR3 is made up of 14 amino acids. The DNA of the CDR3 is TGTGCCAGCTCACCAGAGTGGGCAGATTATGGCTACACCTTC. It codes for CASSPEWADYGYTF.

V is TRBV4-1 and J is TRBJ2-1, with 11 nucleotides matching TRBD2. V dropped 0 bases and J dropped 15; count of bases not matched to a gene: 13. The germline CDR1 and CDR2 sequences are MGHRA and YSYEKL. CDR3 size: 16 residues. CDR3 in amino acids: CASSQDRRLAGLDLFF. The CDR3 bases are TGCGCCAGCAGCCAAGATAGAAGACTAGCGGGACTGGATCTGTTCTTC.

This rearrangement joins TRBV14 to TRBJ2-7; possibly TRBD1 for D (6 bases). The V gene's germline CDR1 is SGHDN and CDR2 FVKESK. The germline V and J ends were trimmed by 6 bases and 2 bases, with 14 bases remaining between them. This CDR3 is 14 amino acids long. The CDR3 region has the DNA TGTGCCAGCAGTCTTATGACAGGACCCTACGAGCAGTACTTC. Protein sequence: CASSLMTGPYEQYF. Full variable domain (missing parts from reference TRBV14 and TRBJ2-7): EAGVTQFPSHSVIEKGQTVTLRCDPISGHDNLYWYRRVMGKEIKFLLHFVKESKQDESGMPNNRFLAERTGGTYSTLKVQPAELEDSGVYFCASSLMTGPYEQYFGPGTRLTVT.

This clone appeared a few times. This rearrangement joins TRBV5-1 to TRBJ2-5; 9 bases are a match to TRBD2. There are 14 residues in the CDR3. Trimming removed 4 bases from V and 3 bases from J; junction bases left unmatched: 4. Germline V gene sequence: CDR1 SGHRS, CDR2 YFSETQ. The CDR3 DNA follows: TGCGCCAGCAGCCTCGGGACTAGCAAAGAGACCCAGTACTTC. Its translation: CASSLGTSKETQYF. Looking up the rest from reference TRBV5-1 and TRBJ2-5 gives the full variable domain: KAGVTQTPRYLIKTRGQQVTLSCSPISGHRSVSWYQQTPGQGLQFLFEYFSETQRNKGNFPGRFSGRQFSNSRSEMNVSTLELGDSALYLCASSLGTSKETQYFGPGTRLLVL.

The genes are TRBV5-4 and TRBJ1-1, with 8 bases matching TRBD1. The CDR3 contains 15 residues. Germline assignment: CDR1 SGHNT and CDR2 YYREEE (reference sequence). V was pared by 4 bases and J by 1 base, with 6 bases of the junction left unmatched. The CDR3 DNA is TGTGCCAGCAGCCTACGGACAGGGAGGAACACTGAAGCTTTCTTT. Translating gives CASSLRTGRNTEAFF. Combining the CDR3 with reference TRBV5-4 and TRBJ1-1 gives the whole variable domain ETGVTQSPTHLIKTRGQQVTLRCSSQSGHNTVSWYQQALGQGPQFIFQYYREEENGRGNFPPRFSGLQFPNYSSELNVNALELDDSALYLCASSLRTGRNTEAFFGQGTRLTVV.

This clone was seen a handful of times. This sequence joins TRBV18 and TRBJ2-7, with 10 positions matching TRBD1. The V gene end was trimmed by 3 bases and the J gene end by 3 bases; junction bases not matched to a gene: 5. There are 15 residues in the CDR3. In germline, CDR1 is KGHSH, CDR2 LQKENI. In DNA, the CDR3 is TGTGCCAGCTCACCCGGGACAGGGGAGAACTACGAGCAGTACTTC. This encodes CASSPGTGENYEQYF.

The CDR3 sequence: CASSGLDSYGYTF. DNA of the CDR3: TGTGCCAGCAGTGGACTGGACAGCTATGGCTACACCTTC. This chain uses TRBV2 with TRBJ1-2, with D possibly matching TRBD1 (6 bases). The V and J ends lost 4 bases and 4 bases respectively, with 10 bases between them. Germline CDR1 SNHLY, CDR2 FYNNEI. This CDR3 is 13 amino acids long.

The chain has TRBV7-9 and TRBJ2-1; 10 bases line up with TRBD2. This CDR3 is 16 amino acids long. Germline CDR1 is SEHNR and CDR2 is FQNEAQ (reference sequence). V trimming: 1 base; J trimming: 9 bases; junction bases outside the gene matches: 9. The CDR3 is CASSLDPSGRAGEQFF. In nucleotides, the CDR3 is TGTGCCAGCAGCTTAGATCCAAGCGGGAGGGCTGGTGAGCAGTTCTTC.

The gene calls are TRBV10-3 and TRBJ2-7; D is possibly TRBD2 (6 bases). Looked up from germline, CDR1 is ENHRY and CDR2 is SYGVKD. The CDR3 is made up of 14 amino acids. V lost 2 bases and J 4 bases, leaving 12 bases between the germline ends. The CDR3, as DNA: TGTGCCATCAGTGAGCCCGGACTAATATACGAGCAGTACTTC. Translated: CAISEPGLIYEQYF.

The genes are TRBV29-1 and TRBJ1-1, with D possibly TRBD1 on 5 matching bases. CDR3 length: 13 amino acids. The V gene lost 4 bases and the J gene lost 6 bases, with 15 bases spanning the gap. CDR1 is SQVTM, CDR2 ANQGSEA, per germline. CDR3 coding DNA: TGCAGCGTTGTGGGGGGAGGGTGGTCTGAAGCTTTCTTT. It translates to CSVVGGGWSEAFF.

The chain combines TRBV7-2 with TRBJ2-3; TRBD2 matches 9 bases. The CDR3 has 17 residues. Unmatched junction bases numbered 9, after V lost 0 bases and J lost 5 bases. Germline CDR1 and CDR2: SGHTA and FQGNSA. CDR3 sequence reads: CASSLAGGAGGKDTQYF. CDR3 coding DNA: TGTGCCAGCAGCTTAGCAGGCGGAGCGGGGGGAAAAGATACGCAGTATTTT.

This clone was recorded a few times. The rearrangement joins TRBV10-3 to TRBJ2-7, with a tentative D call TRBD1 (6 bases). Trimming took off 2 bases at V and 1 base at J, with 12 bases between the two ends. The CDR3 is 15 residues long. Per germline, CDR1 ENHRY and CDR2 SYGVKD. The CDR3 bases are TGTGCCATCAGTGAGGTCCAGGGGAATTCCTACGAGCAGTACTTC. Its protein is CAISEVQGNSYEQYF.

The chain uses TRBV30 and TRBJ2-7; 9 bases are shared with TRBD2. Trimming took 0 bases from V and 13 from J; bases not matched to a gene: 7. Germline V gives CDR1 GTSNPN, CDR2 SVGIG (reference sequence). This CDR3 is 12 amino acids long. CDR3 protein: CAWSVVAGAPYF. The CDR3, as DNA: TGTGCCTGGAGTGTCGTAGCGGGAGCCCCATACTTC.

This clone was detected only a few times. The rearrangement uses TRBV30 and TRBJ1-4; D unclear. V lost 0 bases and J 10 bases, leaving 12 bases between the germline ends. This CDR3 has 13 amino acids. CDR1 is GTSNPN, CDR2 SVGIG, per germline (reference sequence). CDR3 region: CAWSVGIRGKLFF. The CDR3 nucleotides are TGTGCCTGGAGTGTAGGCATTCGGGGAAAACTGTTTTTT.

The chain joins TRBV4-1 to TRBJ2-1; D is ambiguous. The CDR3 contains 15 residues. Germline V gene data show CDR1 as MGHRA and CDR2 as YSYEKL. The germline V and J ends were trimmed by 4 bases and 0 bases, with 10 bases remaining between them. The CDR3 sequence: CASSLARSSYNEQFF. CDR3 DNA sequence: TGCGCCAGCAGCCTTGCGAGAAGCTCCTACAATGAGCAGTTCTTC.